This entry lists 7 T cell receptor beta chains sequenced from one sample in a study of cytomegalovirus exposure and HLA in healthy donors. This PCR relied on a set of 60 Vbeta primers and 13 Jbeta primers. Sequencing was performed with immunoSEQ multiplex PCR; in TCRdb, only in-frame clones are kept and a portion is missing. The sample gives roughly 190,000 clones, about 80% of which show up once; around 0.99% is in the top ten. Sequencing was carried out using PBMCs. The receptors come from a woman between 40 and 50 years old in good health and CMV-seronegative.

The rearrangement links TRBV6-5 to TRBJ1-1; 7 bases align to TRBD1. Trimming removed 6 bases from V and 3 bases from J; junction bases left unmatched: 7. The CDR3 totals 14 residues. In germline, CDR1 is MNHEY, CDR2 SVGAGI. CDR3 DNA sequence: TGTGCCAGCAGCCGACAGGGCAGGGACACTGAAGCTTTCTTT. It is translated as CASSRQGRDTEAFF.

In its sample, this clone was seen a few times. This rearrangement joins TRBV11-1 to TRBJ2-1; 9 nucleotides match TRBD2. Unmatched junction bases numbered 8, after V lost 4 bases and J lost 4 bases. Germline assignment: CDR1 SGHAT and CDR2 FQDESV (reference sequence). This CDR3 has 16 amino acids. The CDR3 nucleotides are TGTGCCAGCAGCTCTTTAGCGGGAGTTGGATACAATGAGCAGTTCTTC. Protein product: CASSSLAGVGYNEQFF.

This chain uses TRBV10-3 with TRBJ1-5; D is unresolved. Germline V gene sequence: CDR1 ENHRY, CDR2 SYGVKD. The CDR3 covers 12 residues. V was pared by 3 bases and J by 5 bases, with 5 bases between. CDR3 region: CAISDRYQPQHF. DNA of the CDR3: TGTGCCATCAGTGACAGGTATCAGCCCCAGCATTTT.

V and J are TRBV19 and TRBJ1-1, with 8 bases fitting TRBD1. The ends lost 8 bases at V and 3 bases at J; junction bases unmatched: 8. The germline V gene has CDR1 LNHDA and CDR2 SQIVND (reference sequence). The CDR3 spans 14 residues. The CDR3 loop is CASLRTGLYTEAFF. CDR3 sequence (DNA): TGTGCCAGTTTACGGACAGGGCTATACACTGAAGCTTTCTTT.

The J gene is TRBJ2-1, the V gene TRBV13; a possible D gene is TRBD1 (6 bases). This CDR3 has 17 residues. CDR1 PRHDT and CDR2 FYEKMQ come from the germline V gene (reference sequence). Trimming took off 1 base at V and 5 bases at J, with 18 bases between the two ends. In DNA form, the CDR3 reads TGTGCCAGCAGCTTAGTGCAGGGGTCAACTAATAACAATGAGCAGTTCTTC. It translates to CASSLVQGSTNNNEQFF.

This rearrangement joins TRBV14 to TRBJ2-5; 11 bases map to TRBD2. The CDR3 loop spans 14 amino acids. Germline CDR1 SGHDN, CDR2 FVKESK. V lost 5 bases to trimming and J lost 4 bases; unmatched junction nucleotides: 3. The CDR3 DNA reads TGTGCCAGCAGCTTTGGACTAGCGGGAGAGACCCAGTACTTC. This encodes CASSFGLAGETQYF.

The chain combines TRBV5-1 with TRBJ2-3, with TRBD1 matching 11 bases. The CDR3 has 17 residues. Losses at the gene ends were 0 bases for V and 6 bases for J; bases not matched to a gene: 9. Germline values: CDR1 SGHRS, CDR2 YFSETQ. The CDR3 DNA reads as TGCGCCAGCAGCTTGGGAGCCGGGACAGGGGGTTTCGATACGCAGTATTTT. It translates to CASSLGAGTGGFDTQYF.